This record looks at one T cell receptor beta chain sequence and its context. The V gene's germline CDR1 is SNHLY and CDR2 FYNNEI. The ends were cut back, 4 bases at V and 2 bases at J, with 15 bases in the middle. This CDR3 comprises 15 residues. People in the study who had HIV all got their treatment in the United States. This entry belongs to a study of long-term antiretroviral therapy in people with HIV. The libraries were made with immunoSEQ v3.0 at survey level. Sequencing used immunoSEQ multiplex PCR; TCRdb keeps in-frame clones, though not all of them. The sample has approximately 21,000 clones; around 84% are singletons.

This TCR was sampled from a young man with HIV. The specimen was unsorted PBMCs, collected around 6 years after starting antiretroviral therapy. The chain has TRBV2 and TRBJ2-7; tentatively, D is TRBD1 or TRBD2 (5 bases each). CDR3: CASSGTEGFTYEQYF. The CDR3 DNA follows: TGTGCCAGCAGTGGAACCGAGGGGTTCACCTACGAGCAGTACTTC. The full variable domain, rest sourced from reference TRBV2 and TRBJ2-7, is EPEVTQTPSHQVTQMGQEVILRCVPISNHLYFYWYRQILGQKVEFLVSFYNNEISEKSEIFDDQFSVERPDGSNFTLKIRSTKLEDSAMYFCASSGTEGFTYEQYFGPGTRLTVT.